Each of the 26 T cell receptor beta chains below was sequenced from the same sample in a study of vaccination effects on CD4 cells after COVID-19. Their antigens are not known. The ViraFEST assay expanded antigen-specific CD4+ T cells with viral peptide pools before sequencing. The authors isolated CD4+ T cells after roughly 10 days of culture. Every participant took two doses of the BNT162b2 or mRNA-1273 vaccine. Clones were read by immunoSEQ multiplex PCR, and TCRdb kept only the in-frame ones, dropping some. This sample has 55,000 to 70,000 clones; roughly three quarters occur once, and the top ten carry 0.75% to 1%. The material sequenced was CD4+ T cells from PBMCs cultured with HCoV-OC43 spike peptides, taken after COVID-19 vaccination. The subset is: HCoV-OC43 spike overlapping peptide pool stimulation. The source is a human donor who received a COVID-19 vaccine.

This clone was observed once. The chain has TRBV11-2 and TRBJ2-7; the match to TRBD1 covers 8 bases. V was clipped by 5 bases and J by 7 bases; unmatched bases: 13. CDR1 is SGHAT and CDR2 is FQNNGV in the germline V gene. The CDR3 has 15 amino acids. CDR3 sequence: CASSERQGPSSEQYV. The DNA for the CDR3 is TGTGCCAGCAGCGAGCGACAGGGGCCCTCCTCTGAGCAGTACGTC.

The chain employs TRBV2 and TRBJ1-5; TRBD1 agrees at 12 bases. CDR1 is SNHLY, CDR2 FYNNEI, per germline. The ends lost 6 bases at V and 3 bases at J; junction bases unmatched: 6. This CDR3 has 16 amino acids. In DNA, the CDR3 is TGTGCCAGCAGGACCGGGACAGGGGGCGACAATCAGCCCCAGCATTTT. Translating gives CASRTGTGGDNQPQHF.

The gene calls are TRBV2 and TRBJ1-5, with D unresolved. The germline V gene has CDR1 SNHLY and CDR2 FYNNEI. V lost 0 bases and J lost 5, with 8 bases in between. The CDR3 contains 14 residues. The chain's CDR3 is CASSEAAGDQPQHF. Written as DNA, the CDR3 is TGTGCCAGCAGTGAAGCTGCGGGTGATCAGCCCCAGCATTTT.

V is TRBV5-1 and J is TRBJ2-5; D possibly corresponds to TRBD1 (5 bases). Trimming took 0 bases from V and 1 from J, leaving 7 bases between them. The CDR3 runs 14 residues. The germline CDR1 and CDR2 sequences are SGHRS and YFSETQ. CDR3: CASSLVQGQETQYF. CDR3 nucleotide sequence: TGCGCCAGCAGCTTGGTTCAGGGCCAAGAGACCCAGTACTTC.

The V and J genes are TRBV27 and TRBJ2-5; weak D call: TRBD2 (5 bases). Deletions cut 9 bases from V and 0 bases from J, with 23 bases between. CDR1 is MNHEY and CDR2 is SMNVEV in the germline V gene (reference sequence). This CDR3 contains 17 residues. The CDR3 bases are TGTGCCAGAGTTGAGGGCGGACCAAAAAAGTACCAAGAGACCCAGTACTTC. This sequence encodes CARVEGGPKKYQETQYF.

This clone has a handful of counts. CDR3 residues: CASSFWSEQFF. The DNA for the CDR3 is TGTGCCAGCAGCTTTTGGAGTGAGCAGTTCTTC. The chain carries TRBV7-2 and TRBJ2-1; D call uncertain. The germline V and J ends were trimmed by 3 bases and 9 bases, with 6 bases remaining between them. The CDR3 is 11 amino acids. Germline loops: CDR1 SGHTA, CDR2 FQGNSA.

The V and J genes are TRBV13 and TRBJ2-7, with D possibly matching TRBD2 (6 bases). V dropped 4 bases and J dropped 7 bases, with 14 bases sitting between them. Germline-derived CDR1 and CDR2 are PRHDT and FYEKMQ (reference sequence). CDR3 length equals 13 residues. The CDR3 nucleotides are TGTGCCAGCAGCTCCTCCCCCAGCGGGGAGCAGTACGTC. Its protein is CASSSSPSGEQYV.

The genes are TRBV2 and TRBJ1-3; D ambiguous. Per the germline V gene, CDR1 is SNHLY and CDR2 is FYNNEI. This CDR3 region has 15 residues. With 0 bases removed from V and 4 bases from J, the gap between germline ends came to 10 bases. The CDR3 loop reads CASSEARTGGNTIYF. In DNA, the CDR3 is TGTGCCAGCAGTGAAGCCCGGACCGGCGGAAACACCATATATTTT.

This chain uses TRBV19 with TRBJ2-7; the D gene could be TRBD1 or TRBD2 (5 bases each). Germline V gene lookup returns CDR1 LNHDA and CDR2 SQIVND (reference sequence). The CDR3 sequence is 15 residues long. Trimming took off 5 bases at V and 3 bases at J, with 17 bases between the two ends. CDR3 sequence (DNA): TGTGCCAGTAGTGCTGCCGGGACCCAAATCTACGAGCAGTACGTC. Amino acids: CASSAAGTQIYEQYV.

This clone was seen more than once but under ten times. V is TRBV4-2 and J is TRBJ1-2; no firm D call. Trimming left V 3 bases short and J 2 bases short, with 7 bases between. The germline gives CDR1 LGHNA, CDR2 YNFKEQ. The CDR3 loop spans 13 amino acids. The CDR3 protein is CASSHGLNYGYTF. CDR3 DNA sequence: TGTGCCAGCAGCCACGGGCTCAACTATGGCTACACCTTC.

J is TRBJ1-1 and V is TRBV19, with a weak D call TRBD1 (6 bases). Germline-derived CDR1 and CDR2 are LNHDA and SQIVND (reference sequence). This CDR3 is built from 17 residues. Deletions cut 7 bases from V and 0 bases from J, with 21 bases between. The CDR3 DNA follows: TGTGCCAGTATTGCCACCTGGGGGCAGAACATGAACACTGAAGCTTTCTTT. Translation: CASIATWGQNMNTEAFF.

The chain links TRBV24-1 to TRBJ2-3; D possibly corresponds to TRBD2 (5 bases). Trimming left V 5 bases short and J 0 bases short, with 11 bases between. CDR1 and CDR2 (germline): KGHDR, SFDVKD. There are 15 residues in the CDR3. The CDR3 region has the DNA TGTGCCACCAGTGGGCCGGGAATGAGCACAGATACGCAGTATTTT. It codes for CATSGPGMSTDTQYF.

The chain combines TRBV7-2 with TRBJ1-4; TRBD1 matches 9 bases. After removal of 1 base from V and 8 bases from J, the junction contained 5 bases not matched to a gene. Germline loops: CDR1 SGHTA, CDR2 FQGNSA. This CDR3 contains 15 residues. CDR3 coding DNA: TGTGCCAGCAGCTTAGGTGGACAGGGGCACGAAAAACTGTTTTTT. It codes for CASSLGGQGHEKLFF.

This clone has a handful of counts. The chain couples TRBV4-1 to TRBJ2-1, with TRBD2 identical over 9 bases. Trimming at V came to 4 bases and at J to 2 bases, leaving 6 bases not matched to a gene. CDR3 length: 16 residues. Germline CDR1 and CDR2: MGHRA and YSYEKL. For the CDR3, the DNA is TGCGCCAGCAGCCCCTTAGCGGGAGCTCCCTACAATGAGCAGTTCTTC. This codes for CASSPLAGAPYNEQFF.

This clone came up once. This chain joins TRBV27 and TRBJ2-6; D is possibly TRBD2 (6 bases). CDR1 and CDR2 from the germline V gene are MNHEY and SMNVEV (reference sequence). The CDR3 is 19 amino acids. With 2 bases removed from V and 0 bases from J, the gap between germline ends came to 17 bases. CDR3 sequence (DNA): TGTGCCAGCAGTTTAGTCGGTGGGAGGACACCCTCTGGGGCCAACGTCCTGACTTTC. Residues: CASSLVGGRTPSGANVLTF.

The chain links TRBV5-1 to TRBJ2-6; D is undetermined. This CDR3 comprises 15 residues. The V end lost 4 bases, the J end lost 0 bases, and 8 bases lay between the germline ends. Germline V gene data show CDR1 as SGHRS and CDR2 as YFSETQ. CDR3 loop: CASSKSRSGANVLTF. For the CDR3, the DNA is TGCGCCAGCAGCAAGTCTCGCTCTGGGGCCAACGTCCTGACTTTC.

As DNA, the CDR3 is TGTGCCAGTAGATGGGCCTTTAATTCACCCCTCCACTTT. Its translation: CASRWAFNSPLHF. The chain carries TRBV19 and TRBJ1-6, with D uncertain. Germline CDR1 reads LNHDA; CDR2 reads SQIVND (reference sequence). This CDR3 region has 13 residues. Deletions cut 6 bases from V and 6 bases from J, with 9 bases between.

The CDR3: CASSSRVTRAIYGYTF. The DNA of the CDR3 is TGTGCCAGCAGCTCAAGGGTTACCAGGGCGATCTATGGCTACACCTTC. The rearrangement links TRBV5-6 to TRBJ1-2; D might be TRBD1 (5 bases). V lost 3 bases to trimming and J lost 4 bases, with 19 bases between them. This CDR3 has 16 amino acids. CDR1 SGHDT and CDR2 YYEEEE come from the germline V gene.

The chain is built from TRBV2 and TRBJ1-6; D gene uncertain. The V gene lost 6 bases and the J gene lost 8 bases, with 23 bases spanning the gap. The CDR3 is 17 amino acids. The V gene's germline CDR1 is SNHLY and CDR2 FYNNEI. The CDR3 region is CASRLSVIREPDSPLHF. The CDR3 region has the DNA TGTGCCAGCAGGCTTTCCGTCATCCGGGAACCAGATTCACCCCTCCACTTT.

To note about this clone: Sequence at one end of the junction differs from germline and may be a read error. The chain couples TRBV5-6 to TRBJ2-5; D is unresolved. The CDR3 has 13 residues. Germline V gene sequence: CDR1 SGHDT, CDR2 YYEEEE. The CDR3 here is CASSLVDQETQYF. Here the CDR3 DNA reads TGTGCCAGCAGCTTGGTGGATCAAGAGACTCAGTACTTC.

This sequence joins TRBV27 and TRBJ1-1, with D possibly matching TRBD1 (6 bases). V was clipped by 8 bases and J by 6 bases, with 22 bases between them. Germline V gene sequence: CDR1 MNHEY, CDR2 SMNVEV (reference sequence). The CDR3 spans 15 residues. CDR3 amino acids: CASSKNGGAKAEAFF. The CDR3 DNA reads as TGTGCCAGCTCAAAGAATGGGGGGGCGAAAGCTGAAGCTTTCTTT.

The genes are TRBV5-8 and TRBJ2-2; D might be TRBD1 or TRBD2, each matching 5 bases. The CDR3 runs 17 residues. Trimming stripped 3 bases from V and 0 bases from J, with 15 bases between. CDR1 SGHTS and CDR2 YDEGEE come from the germline V gene. The CDR3 spells CASSSRFQGANTGELFF. Here the CDR3 DNA reads TGTGCCAGCAGCTCGCGTTTCCAGGGAGCGAACACCGGGGAGCTGTTTTTT.

V gene TRBV18 combines with J gene TRBJ2-4, with TRBD1 identical over 7 bases. This CDR3 contains 16 residues. Germline values: CDR1 KGHSH, CDR2 LQKENI. V trimming: 5 bases; J trimming: 0 bases; junction bases outside the gene matches: 7. The CDR3 DNA reads as TGTGCCAGCTCAAGTCAGGGGGAGCTAGCCAAAAACATTCAGTACTTC. Translated: CASSSQGELAKNIQYF. The variable domain in full, completed from reference TRBV18 and TRBJ2-4, reads NAGVMQNPRHLVRRRGQEARLRCSPMKGHSHVYWYRQLPEEGLKFMVYLQKENIIDESGMPKERFSAEFPKEGPSILRIQQVVRGDSAAYFCASSSQGELAKNIQYFGAGTRLSVL.

The chain is built from TRBV6-4 and TRBJ1-2; D not resolved. The CDR3 runs to 14 residues. Trimming pared 2 bases from V and 7 bases from J, leaving 14 bases between. Germline assignment: CDR1 MRHNA and CDR2 SNTAGT. The CDR3 spells CASSDVWKGGGYTF. In DNA form, the CDR3 reads TGTGCCAGCAGTGACGTCTGGAAGGGAGGTGGCTACACCTTC.

This rearrangement joins TRBV5-1 to TRBJ2-2, with 7 bases matching TRBD1. From germline, CDR1 is SGHRS and CDR2 YFSETQ. The trim removed 4 bases at V and 3 bases at J, leaving 6 bases unmatched. The CDR3 runs to 15 residues. CDR3 coding DNA: TGCGCCAGCAGCCTACAGGGGCCCGACACCGGGGAGCTGTTTTTT. Residues: CASSLQGPDTGELFF.

This clone was found a few times. The chain links TRBV4-1 to TRBJ2-2; D possibly corresponds to TRBD1 (7 bases). CDR1 and CDR2 from the germline V gene are MGHRA and YSYEKL. Between the trimmed V and J ends, which lost 3 bases and 1 base, there was a span of 12 bases. The CDR3 runs to 16 residues. This chain's CDR3 is CASSHRRDRNTGELFF. The DNA of the CDR3 is TGCGCCAGCAGCCACCGGAGGGACAGGAACACCGGGGAGCTGTTTTTT.